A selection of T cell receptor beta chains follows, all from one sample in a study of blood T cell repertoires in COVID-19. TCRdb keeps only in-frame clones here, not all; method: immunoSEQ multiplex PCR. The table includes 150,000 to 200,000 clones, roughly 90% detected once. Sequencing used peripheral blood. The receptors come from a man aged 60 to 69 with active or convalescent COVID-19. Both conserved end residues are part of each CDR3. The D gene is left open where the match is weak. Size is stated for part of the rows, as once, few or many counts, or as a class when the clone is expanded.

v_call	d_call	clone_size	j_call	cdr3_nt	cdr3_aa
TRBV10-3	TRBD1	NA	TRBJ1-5	TGTGCCATCAGACAGGACAGGGCCCCCGGGCAGCCCCAGCATTTT	CAIRQDRAPGQPQHF
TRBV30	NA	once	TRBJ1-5	TGTGCCTGGGGCCTCGGAGCCAATCAGCCCCAGCATTTT	CAWGLGANQPQHF
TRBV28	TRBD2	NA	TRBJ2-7	TGTGCCAGCACCGGGGGACTAGCGGGAGAATGGGGAGTCTACGAGCAGTACTTC	CASTGGLAGEWGVYEQYF
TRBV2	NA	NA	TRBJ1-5	TGTGCCAGCAGTGAACAGGCAGGGAGCAATCAGCCCCAGCATTTT	CASSEQAGSNQPQHF
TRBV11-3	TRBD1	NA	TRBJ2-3	TGTGCCAGCAGCGCCAACAGGGGGCGCCGGACAGATACGCAGTATTTT	CASSANRGRRTDTQYF
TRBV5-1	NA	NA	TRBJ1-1	TGCGCCAGCAGCTTACAGGGCCCGAGAACTGAAGCTTTCTTT	CASSLQGPRTEAFF
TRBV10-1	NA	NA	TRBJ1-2	TGCGCCAGCAGCGCTGGGACTGACAATGGCTACACCTTC	CASSAGTDNGYTF
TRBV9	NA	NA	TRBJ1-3	TGTGCCAGCAGCGTAGCCCTACCGAGCGTCTCTGGAAACACCATATATTTT	CASSVALPSVSGNTIYF
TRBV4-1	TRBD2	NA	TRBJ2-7	TGCGCCAGCAGCCAACTAATAGCGGGGAGCTACGAGCAGTACTTC	CASSQLIAGSYEQYF
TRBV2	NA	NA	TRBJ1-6	TGTGCCAGCAACTCGGGTCCGGGGGCCCTCCACTTT	CASNSGPGALHF
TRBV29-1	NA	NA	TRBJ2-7	TGCAGCGTTGGGGCAGAATTAACCTACGAGCAGTACTTC	CSVGAELTYEQYF
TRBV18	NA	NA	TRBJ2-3	TGTGCCAGCTCAAGCGGGAGCACAGATACGCAGTATTTT	CASSSGSTDTQYF
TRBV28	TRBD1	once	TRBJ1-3	TGTGCCAGCAGTTTAAGGACAGGGGTCTCGAACACCATATATTTT	CASSLRTGVSNTIYF
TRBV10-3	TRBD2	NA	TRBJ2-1	TGTGCCATCAGTGATCCTGTAGCGGGGGCGTACAATGAGCAGTTCTTC	CAISDPVAGAYNEQFF
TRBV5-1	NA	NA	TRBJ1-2	TGCGCCAGCAGCCGGGACTTAGGGACCTATGGCTACACCTTC	CASSRDLGTYGYTF
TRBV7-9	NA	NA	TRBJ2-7	TGTGCCAGCAGCTTATTCGGGGCAGCCAGGAGGGCCTACGAGCAGTACTTC	CASSLFGAARRAYEQYF
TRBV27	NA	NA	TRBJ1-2	TGTGCCAGCAGTTTTGGGGTCCCGGAGGTGCGGGGCTACACCTTC	CASSFGVPEVRGYTF
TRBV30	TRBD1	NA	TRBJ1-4	TGTGCCTGGAGGGAGACAGGGGGGCGTGAAAAACTGTTTTTT	CAWRETGGREKLFF
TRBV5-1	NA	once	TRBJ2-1	TGCGCCAGCAGCCAGGGGGGACATGAGCAGTTCTTC	CASSQGGHEQFF
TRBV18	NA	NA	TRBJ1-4	TGTGCCAGCTCACCACCCCAGGGTGGAACTAATGAAAAACTGTTTTTT	CASSPPQGGTNEKLFF
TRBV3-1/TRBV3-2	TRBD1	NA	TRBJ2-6	TGTGCCAGCAGCGAACAGGGGGCTGGGGCCAACGTCCTGACTTTC	CASSEQGAGANVLTF
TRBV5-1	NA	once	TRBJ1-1	TGCGCCAGCAGCTTCATGATTTCAGACACTGAAGCTTTCTTT	CASSFMISDTEAFF
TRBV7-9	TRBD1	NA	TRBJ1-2	TGTGCCAGCAGCCCCAGCAGGGGGCGTCCTTATGGGGGCTACACCTTC	CASSPSRGRPYGGYTF
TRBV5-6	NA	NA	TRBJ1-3	TGTGCCAGCAGCTTGATCGGTGGAAACACCATATATTTT	CASSLIGGNTIYF
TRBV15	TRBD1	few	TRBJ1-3	TGTGCCACCAGCGACAGGGTCTCTGGAAACACCATATATTTT	CATSDRVSGNTIYF
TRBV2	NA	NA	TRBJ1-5	TGTGCCAGCAGTGAATCCGGGATGAATCAGCCCCAGCATTTT	CASSESGMNQPQHF
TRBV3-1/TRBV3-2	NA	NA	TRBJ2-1	TGTGCCAGCAGCCAAGCTAGCTCCAATGAGCAGTTCTTC	CASSQASSNEQFF
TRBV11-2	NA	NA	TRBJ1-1	TGTGCCAGCAGCTACAGTAAGGGGAATTTCCCATATGAAGCTTTCTTT	CASSYSKGNFPYEAFF
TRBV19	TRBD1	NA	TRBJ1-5	TGTGCCAGTAGTTATTGGACAGGGGATCAGCCCCAGCATTTT	CASSYWTGDQPQHF
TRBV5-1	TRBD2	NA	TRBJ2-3	TGCGCCAGCAGCCTTGGGACTAGCGGGGACCCGCAGTATTTT	CASSLGTSGDPQYF
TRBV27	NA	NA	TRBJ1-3	TGTGCCAGCAAGTCTAATAATGGAAACACCATATATTTT	CASKSNNGNTIYF
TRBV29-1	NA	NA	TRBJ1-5	TGCAGCGTTGAGGAGGGAGGCACAAATCAGCCCCAGCATTTT	CSVEEGGTNQPQHF
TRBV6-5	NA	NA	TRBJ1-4	TGTGCCAGCTCAGGAACCCTTAATGAAAAACTGTTTTTT	CASSGTLNEKLFF
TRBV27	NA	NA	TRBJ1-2	TGTGCCAGCAGATTACAAGGTGGGCCCGAGTATGGCTACACCTTC	CASRLQGGPEYGYTF
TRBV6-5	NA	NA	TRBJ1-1	TGTGCCAGCAGTCAACACCGCGGGGCGAACACTGAAGCTTTCTTT	CASSQHRGANTEAFF
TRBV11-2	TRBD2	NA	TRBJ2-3	TGTGCCAGCAGCTTCCGGAGGGGTAGCGGGGGGAGCACAGATACGCAGTATTTT	CASSFRRGSGGSTDTQYF
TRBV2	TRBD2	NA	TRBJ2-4	TGTGCCAGCAATCGGTTCGGGGAGGGCATTCAGTACTTC	CASNRFGEGIQYF
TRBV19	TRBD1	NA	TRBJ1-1	TGTGCCAGTAGTCTAATACCAGGGGGCGCGGAGGCTTTCTTT	CASSLIPGGAEAFF
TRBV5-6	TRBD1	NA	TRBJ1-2	TGTGCCAGCAGCCTGTCTTTGGACAGGGGGGACTATGGCTACACCTTC	CASSLSLDRGDYGYTF
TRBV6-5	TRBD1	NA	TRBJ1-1	TGTGCCAGTAAAGGGACAGCGAACACTGAAGCTTTCTTT	CASKGTANTEAFF
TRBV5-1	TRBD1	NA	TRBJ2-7	TGCGCCAGCAGCTGGGACAGGCAATACGAGCAGTACTTC	CASSWDRQYEQYF
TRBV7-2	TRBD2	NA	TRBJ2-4	TGTGCCAGCAGCTTGCAGGGGACTAGCGGCCAAACAGCCAAAAACATTCAGTACTTC	CASSLQGTSGQTAKNIQYF
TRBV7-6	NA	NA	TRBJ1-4	TGTGCCAGCAGCTTACTGTCAGGGGTTGCTGAAAAACTGTTTTTT	CASSLLSGVAEKLFF
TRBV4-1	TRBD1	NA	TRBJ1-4	TGCGCCAGCAGCCTAGGACAGGGTGGTGAAAAACTGTTTTTT	CASSLGQGGEKLFF
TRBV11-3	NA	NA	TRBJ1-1	TGTGCCAGCAGCTTAAGACAGGAGAACACTGAAGCTTTCTTT	CASSLRQENTEAFF
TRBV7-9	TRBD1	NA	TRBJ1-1	TGTGCCAGCAGCTCACCCCAGGACAGGCCATCGGTGAACACTGAAGCTTTCTTT	CASSSPQDRPSVNTEAFF
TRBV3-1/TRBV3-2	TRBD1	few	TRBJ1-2	TGTGCCAGCAGCCAAGAAGGGGGCACAGGCCACTATGGCTACACCTTC	CASSQEGGTGHYGYTF
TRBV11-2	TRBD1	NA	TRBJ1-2	TGTGCCAGCAGCCCCCGACAGGGATACGGGAATGGCTACACCTTC	CASSPRQGYGNGYTF
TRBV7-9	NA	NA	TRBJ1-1	TGTGCCAGCAGCCGAAATTCCGGCACTGAAGCTTTCTTT	CASSRNSGTEAFF